This record looks at one T cell receptor (beta chain) sequence and its context. The data were taken from a study of control samples from healthy donors and cancer patients. The CDR3 contains 16 residues. Trimming took 0 bases from V and 11 from J; bases not matched to a gene: 15. Germline CDR1 is SGHRS and CDR2 is YFSETQ. Sequenced by immunoSEQ multiplex PCR; TCRdb stores in-frame clones only, minus some. The table includes fewer than 95,000 clones, roughly 89% detected once. The chain has TRBV5-1 and TRBJ1-1; 8 bases align to TRBD1. What was sequenced was blood. The TCR was taken from a man aged 25-45 years in good health. The CDR3, as DNA: TGCGCCAGCAGCTTGGCGTTGGGACAGGACTCCGCCGAGGCTTTCTTT. Protein sequence: CASSLALGQDSAEAFF.